This record looks at one T cell receptor beta chain sequence and its context. Its antigen remains unknown. The sample belongs to a study of T cell responses to AZD1222 COVID-19 vaccine. Study-wide results and limits: Clonal diversity was possibly underestimated, and the donors were mostly white British, with more females.

Generated by immunoSEQ multiplex PCR, the TCRdb table keeps only in-frame clones and is missing some. Here the sample spans around 130,000 clones, 80% to 90% being singletons. Germline CDR1 reads KGHDR; CDR2 reads SFDVKD. The germline V and J ends were trimmed by 3 bases and 2 bases, with 6 bases remaining between them. The CDR3 covers 13 residues. The sample in question was peripheral blood, obtained on day 0 of AZD1222 vaccination. The clonotype comes from an adult in good health. This chain joins TRBV24-1 and TRBJ1-2; D gene uncertain. The CDR3 DNA reads TGTGCCACCAGTGATGCTGGGAACTATGGCTACACCTTC. Translated: CATSDAGNYGYTF.